This TCR beta chain was sequenced in a study of early T cells in non-severe SARS-CoV-2 infection. This clonotype was recorded many times. TCRdb re-analysed the 5' RACE reads in MiXCR, keeping a single row per CDR3 protein. The data hold around 20,000 distinct CDR3 sequences, with approximately 4.3% observed a single time. CDR3 length: 15 amino acids. Germline V gives CDR1 SGHAT, CDR2 FQNNGV. Trimming cost V 2 bases and J 4 bases, with 14 bases left between them. The rearrangement links TRBV11-2 to TRBJ2-5; perhaps D is TRBD1 or TRBD2 (5 bases each). This receptor was identified in an adult who was a healthcare worker with PCR-confirmed SARS-CoV-2 infection or an uninfected control (not recorded which). Sequenced sample: whole blood. CDR3 DNA sequence: TGTGCCAGCAGCTTAAATTCCCTTGGGGGAGAGACCCAGTACTTC. It specifies CASSLNSLGGETQYF.